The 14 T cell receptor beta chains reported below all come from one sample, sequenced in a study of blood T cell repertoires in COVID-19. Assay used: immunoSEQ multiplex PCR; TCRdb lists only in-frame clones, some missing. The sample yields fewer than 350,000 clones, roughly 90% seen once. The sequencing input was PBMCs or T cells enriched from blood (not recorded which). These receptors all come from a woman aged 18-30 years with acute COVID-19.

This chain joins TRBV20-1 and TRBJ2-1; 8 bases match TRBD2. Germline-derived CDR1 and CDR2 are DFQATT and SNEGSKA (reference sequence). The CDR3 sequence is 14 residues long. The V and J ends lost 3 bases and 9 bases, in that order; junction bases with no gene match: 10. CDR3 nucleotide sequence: TGCAGTGCTAGTTCGAGCGGGAGTAGAATTGAGCAGTTCTTC. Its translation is CSASSSGSRIEQFF.

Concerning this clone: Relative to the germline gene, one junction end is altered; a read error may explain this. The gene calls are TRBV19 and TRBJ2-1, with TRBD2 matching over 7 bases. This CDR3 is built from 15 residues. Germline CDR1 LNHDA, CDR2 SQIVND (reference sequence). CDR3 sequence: CASSIAGGSHNEQFF. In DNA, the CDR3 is TGTGCCAGTAGTATAGCGGGAGGCTCCCACAATGAGCAGTTCTTC.

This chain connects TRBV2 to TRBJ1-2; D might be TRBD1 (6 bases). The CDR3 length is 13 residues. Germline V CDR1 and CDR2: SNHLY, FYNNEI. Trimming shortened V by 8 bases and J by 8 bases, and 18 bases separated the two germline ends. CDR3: CASLDSRVDGYTF. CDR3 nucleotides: TGTGCCAGCTTGGACAGTAGAGTCGACGGCTACACCTTC.

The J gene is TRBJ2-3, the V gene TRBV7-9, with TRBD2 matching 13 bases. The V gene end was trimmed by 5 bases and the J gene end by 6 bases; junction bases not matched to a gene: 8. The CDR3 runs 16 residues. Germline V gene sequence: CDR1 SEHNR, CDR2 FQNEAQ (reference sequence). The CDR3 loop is CASSPSLLAGGDTQYF. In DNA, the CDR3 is TGTGCCAGCAGCCCTAGTCTACTAGCGGGAGGGGATACGCAGTATTTT. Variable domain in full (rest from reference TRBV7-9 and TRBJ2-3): DTGVSQNPRHKITKRGQNVTFRCDPISEHNRLYWYRQTLGQGPEFLTYFQNEAQLEKSRLLSDRFSAERPKGSFSTLEIQRTEQGDSAMYLCASSPSLLAGGDTQYFGPGTRLTVL.

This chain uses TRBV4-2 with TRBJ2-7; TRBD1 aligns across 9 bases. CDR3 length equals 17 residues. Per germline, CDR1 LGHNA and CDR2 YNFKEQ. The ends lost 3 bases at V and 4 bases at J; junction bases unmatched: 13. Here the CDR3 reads CASSHGPPPGQGYEQYF. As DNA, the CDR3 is TGTGCCAGCAGCCACGGACCCCCCCCGGGACAGGGTTACGAGCAGTACTTC.

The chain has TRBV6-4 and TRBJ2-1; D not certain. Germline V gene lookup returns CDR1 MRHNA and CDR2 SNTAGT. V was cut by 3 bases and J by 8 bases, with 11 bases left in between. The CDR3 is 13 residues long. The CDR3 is CASSEGPGDEQFF. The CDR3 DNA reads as TGTGCCAGCAGTGAAGGTCCAGGCGATGAGCAGTTCTTC.

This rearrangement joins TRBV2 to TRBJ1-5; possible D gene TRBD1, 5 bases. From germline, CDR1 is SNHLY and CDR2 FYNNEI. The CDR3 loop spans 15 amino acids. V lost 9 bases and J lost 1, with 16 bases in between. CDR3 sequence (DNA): TGTGCCAGTACACAGGCCCGGGGGAGCAATCAGCCCCAGCATTTT. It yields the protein CASTQARGSNQPQHF. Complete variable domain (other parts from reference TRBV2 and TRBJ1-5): EPEVTQTPSHQVTQMGQEVILRCVPISNHLYFYWYRQILGQKVEFLVSFYNNEISEKSEIFDDQFSVERPDGSNFTLKIRSTKLEDSAMYFCASTQARGSNQPQHFGDGTRLSIL.

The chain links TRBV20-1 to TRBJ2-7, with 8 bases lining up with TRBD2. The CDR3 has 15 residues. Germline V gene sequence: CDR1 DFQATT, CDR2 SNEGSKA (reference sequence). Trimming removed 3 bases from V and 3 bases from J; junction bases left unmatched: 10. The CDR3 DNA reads TGCAGTGCTAGTCCCCAGCGGGAGCGCATCTACGAGCAGTACTTC. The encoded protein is CSASPQRERIYEQYF.

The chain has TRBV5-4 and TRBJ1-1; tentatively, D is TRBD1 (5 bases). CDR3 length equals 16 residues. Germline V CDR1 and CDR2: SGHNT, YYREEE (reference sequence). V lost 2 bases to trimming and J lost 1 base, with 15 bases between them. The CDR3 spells CASSLPPPRENTEAFF. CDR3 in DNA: TGTGCCAGCAGCTTACCCCCCCCCAGGGAGAACACTGAAGCTTTCTTT.

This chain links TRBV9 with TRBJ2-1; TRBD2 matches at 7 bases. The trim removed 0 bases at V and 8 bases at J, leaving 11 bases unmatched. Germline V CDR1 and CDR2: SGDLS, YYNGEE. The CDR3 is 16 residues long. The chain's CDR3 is CASSVVSGGIIDEQFF. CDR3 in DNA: TGTGCCAGCAGCGTAGTGTCGGGAGGAATTATAGATGAGCAGTTCTTC.

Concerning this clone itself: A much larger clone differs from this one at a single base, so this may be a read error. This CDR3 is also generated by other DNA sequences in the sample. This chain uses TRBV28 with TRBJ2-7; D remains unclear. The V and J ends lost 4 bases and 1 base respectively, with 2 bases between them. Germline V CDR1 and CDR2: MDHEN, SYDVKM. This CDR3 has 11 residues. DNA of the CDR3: TGTGCCAGCAGTTCATCCTACGAGCAGTACTTC. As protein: CASSSSYEQYF.

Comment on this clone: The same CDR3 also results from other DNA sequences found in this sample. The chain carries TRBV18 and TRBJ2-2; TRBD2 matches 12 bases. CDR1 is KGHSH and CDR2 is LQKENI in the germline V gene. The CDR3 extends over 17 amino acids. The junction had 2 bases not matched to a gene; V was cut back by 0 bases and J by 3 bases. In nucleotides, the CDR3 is TGTGCCAGCTCACCACCGACTAGCGGGAGACACACCGGGGAGCTGTTTTTT. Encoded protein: CASSPPTSGRHTGELFF.

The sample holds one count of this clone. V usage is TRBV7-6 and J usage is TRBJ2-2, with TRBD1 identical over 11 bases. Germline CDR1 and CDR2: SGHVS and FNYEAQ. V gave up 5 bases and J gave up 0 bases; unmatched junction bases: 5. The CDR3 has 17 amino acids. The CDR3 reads CASSRTGGFSNTGELFF. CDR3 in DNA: TGTGCCAGCAGCAGGACAGGGGGCTTTTCGAACACCGGGGAGCTGTTTTTT.

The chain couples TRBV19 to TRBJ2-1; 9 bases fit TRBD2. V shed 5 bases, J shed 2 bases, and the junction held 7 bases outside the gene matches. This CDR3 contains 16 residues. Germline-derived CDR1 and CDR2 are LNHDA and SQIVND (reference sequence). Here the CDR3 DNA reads TGTGCCAGTAGTCGACTAGCGGTCAGTCCCTACAATGAGCAGTTCTTC. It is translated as CASSRLAVSPYNEQFF.